A single sample is the source of the 26 T cell receptor beta chains below, sequenced in a study of blood T cells in healthy people across ages. Using a J-beta primer mix together with a sample-barcoded 5' primer, a second PCR was run for about 6 to 12 cycles. TCRdb used MiXCR to reprocess the 5' RACE reads, holding one entry per CDR3 protein. The sample lists around 670,000 distinct CDR3 sequences, approximately 30% occurring once. Sequencing was carried out using blood. The receptors derive from a woman of 80 years or more in good health.

A remark on this clonotype: This clone may be a read error of a much larger clone one base away. The rearrangement uses TRBV5-5 and TRBJ1-2; no clear D gene. CDR3 size: 13 residues. Trimming shortened V by 0 bases and J by 7 bases, and 10 bases separated the two germline ends. The germline V gene has CDR1 SGHKS and CDR2 YYEKEE (reference sequence). CDR3 in DNA: TGTGCCAGCAGCTTGGAGCTGGTGGCTGGCTACACCTTC. It codes for CASSLELVAGYTF.

This clonotype has just a few counts. This chain joins TRBV27 and TRBJ2-6; D may match TRBD1 or TRBD2 (5 bases each). Looked up from germline, CDR1 is MNHEY and CDR2 is SMNVEV (reference sequence). This CDR3 has 15 amino acids. V lost 6 bases to trimming and J lost 4 bases, with 13 bases between them. The CDR3 region has the DNA TGTGCCAGCAGCTCAGAGGGGTCCGGGGCCAACGTCCTGACTTTC. This encodes CASSSEGSGANVLTF. Filled out from reference TRBV27 and TRBJ2-6, the complete variable domain reads EAQVTQNPRYLITVTGKKLTVTCSQNMNHEYMSWYRQDPGLGLRQIYYSMNVEVTDKGDVPEGYKVSRKEKRNFPLILESPSPNQTSLYFCASSSEGSGANVLTFGAGSRLTVL.

This clonotype showed up many times. The chain couples TRBV20-1 to TRBJ2-5; possible D gene TRBD1, 6 bases. Trimming pared 6 bases from V and 3 bases from J, leaving 17 bases between. Per the germline V gene, CDR1 is DFQATT and CDR2 is SNEGSKA (reference sequence). This CDR3 is 14 amino acids long. CDR3 region: CSAHFPGQKETQYF. CDR3 DNA sequence: TGCAGTGCCCATTTCCCAGGACAGAAAGAGACCCAGTACTTC.

The J gene is TRBJ2-3, the V gene TRBV5-1; TRBD2 matches 8 bases. This CDR3 spans 15 amino acids. V shed 3 bases, J shed 5 bases, and the junction held 8 bases outside the gene matches. Germline lookup yields CDR1 SGHRS and CDR2 YFSETQ. CDR3 nucleotides: TGCGCCAGCAGCTCCCGGGGGGGGCAGGGAGATACGCAGTATTTT. This gives the protein CASSSRGGQGDTQYF.

Remarks on this clonotype: Just one base apart from a much larger clone, this may be a read error. CDR3 in DNA: TGTGCCAGCAGCATGCGGACTAGCGGGGGGTACAATGAGCAGTACTTC. It codes for CASSMRTSGGYNEQYF. The chain recombines TRBV7-2 with TRBJ2-7; 14 bases match TRBD2. Per the germline V gene, CDR1 is SGHTA and CDR2 is FQGNSA. This CDR3 contains 16 residues. V was clipped by 5 bases and J by 7 bases; unmatched bases: 10.

This clonotype appeared a few times. The genes are TRBV7-9 and TRBJ1-3; 8 nucleotides align to TRBD1. Per the germline V gene, CDR1 is SEHNR and CDR2 is FQNEAQ (reference sequence). This CDR3 spans 19 amino acids. J gave up 0 bases and V 5 bases, and 15 bases lay outside the gene matches. The CDR3 DNA reads as TGTGCCAGCAGCCGCCAATCGCCGGGACAGGCATTCTCTGGAAACACCATATATTTT. Translated, it gives CASSRQSPGQAFSGNTIYF.

V usage is TRBV11-2 and J usage is TRBJ2-5; perhaps TRBD2 as D (7 bases). Looked up from germline, CDR1 is SGHAT and CDR2 is FQNNGV. This CDR3 spans 15 amino acids. Trimming removed 6 bases at V and 5 bases at J, with 19 bases between. This CDR3 is CASSPGRGGLETQYF. The CDR3, as DNA: TGTGCCAGCAGTCCGGGGAGGGGGGGATTGGAGACCCAGTACTTC. Full variable domain (outside the CDR3, taken from reference TRBV11-2 and TRBJ2-5): EAGVAQSPRYKIIEKRQSVAFWCNPISGHATLYWYQQILGQGPKLLIQFQNNGVVDDSQLPKDRFSAERLKGVDSTLKIQPAKLEDSAVYLCASSPGRGGLETQYFGPGTRLLVL.

This clonotype was found many times. The CDR3 loop reads CASSVGSSSEQYF. CDR3 nucleotide sequence: TGTGCCAGCAGCGTAGGAAGTAGCTCCGAGCAGTACTTC. The chain is built from TRBV9 and TRBJ2-7; no reliable D call. Germline values: CDR1 SGDLS, CDR2 YYNGEE. Deletions cut 0 bases from V and 6 bases from J, with 10 bases between. The length of the CDR3 is 13 residues.

The chain recombines TRBV15 with TRBJ1-3, with 7 bases lining up with TRBD1. The germline V gene has CDR1 LNHNV and CDR2 YYDKDF (reference sequence). J was trimmed by 0 bases and V by 3 bases; bases with no gene match: 2. There are 15 residues in the CDR3. As DNA, the CDR3 is TGTGCCACCAGCAGTGGGACAGCCTCTGGAAACACCATATATTTT. This codes for CATSSGTASGNTIYF.

At least ten counts were recorded for this clonotype. V gene TRBV7-2 combines with J gene TRBJ1-5; no firm D call. V was pared by 3 bases and J by 3 bases, with 6 bases between. Germline-derived CDR1 and CDR2 are SGHTA and FQGNSA. The CDR3 extends over 13 amino acids. This chain's CDR3 is CASSFRVNQPQHF. CDR3 sequence (DNA): TGTGCCAGCAGCTTTAGGGTCAATCAGCCCCAGCATTTT. Combining the CDR3 with reference TRBV7-2 and TRBJ1-5 gives the whole variable domain GAGVSQSPSNKVTEKGKDVELRCDPISGHTALYWYRQSLGQGLEFLIYFQGNSAPDKSGLPSDRFSAERTGGSVSTLTIQRTQQEDSAVYLCASSFRVNQPQHFGDGTRLSIL.

This clonotype came up many times. The J gene is TRBJ2-1, the V gene TRBV5-4; 7 nucleotides line up with TRBD2. This CDR3 is built from 14 residues. The germline CDR1 and CDR2 sequences are SGHNT and YYREEE (reference sequence). V shed 7 bases, J shed 0 bases, and the junction held 4 bases outside the gene matches. CDR3 sequence (DNA): TGTGCCAGCCGGGGGGAAAGCTCCTACAATGAGCAGTTCTTC. Encoded protein: CASRGESSYNEQFF.

Notes on this clonotype: Only one base separates this from a far larger clonotype, so it likely reflects a read error. This chain uses TRBV6-2 or TRBV6-3 with TRBJ2-4; D remains ambiguous. The germline V and J ends were trimmed by 5 bases and 15 bases, with 14 bases remaining between them. This CDR3 spans 11 amino acids. The germline CDR1 and CDR2 sequences are MNHEY and SVGEGT. CDR3 DNA sequence: TGTGCCAGCAGTAGAACATACGAGCGGTACTTC. It specifies CASSRTYERYF.

To note about this clonotype: Being one base from a much bigger clone, this may be a read error. This chain links TRBV4-2 with TRBJ2-1; tentative D call: TRBD1 (5 bases). V lost 0 bases and J lost 13, with 19 bases in between. Germline V gene lookup returns CDR1 LGHNA and CDR2 YNFKEQ. The CDR3 sequence is 15 residues long. CDR3 protein: CASSQDSRQKETQFF. The CDR3 coding sequence is TGTGCCAGCAGCCAAGACTCGAGACAGAAAGAGACCCAGTTCTTC.

This chain connects TRBV10-3 to TRBJ2-7; TRBD1 agrees at 11 bases. The V gene's germline CDR1 is ENHRY and CDR2 SYGVKD. V dropped 7 bases and J dropped 4; count of bases not matched to a gene: 6. CDR3 size: 14 residues. CDR3 DNA sequence: TGTGCCATCAATACGGACAGGGGGCAATACGAGCAGTACTTC. Translation gives CAINTDRGQYEQYF.

This clonotype came up many times. The chain recombines TRBV20-1 with TRBJ2-1, with 11 bases fitting TRBD2. This CDR3 spans 22 amino acids. CDR1 is DFQATT and CDR2 is SNEGSKA in the germline V gene (reference sequence). V gave up 1 base and J gave up 8 bases; unmatched junction bases: 28. The CDR3 nucleotides read TGCAGTGCTAGAGGAGTCCGGGTGGCACTAGCGGGGGCCCAAGATTTATTCGATGAGCAGTTCTTC. This translates into CSARGVRVALAGAQDLFDEQFF.

This clonotype has a count of ten or more. The chain recombines TRBV28 with TRBJ2-5, with D perhaps assigned TRBD1 or TRBD2 (5 bases each). CDR3 length: 16 amino acids. Trimming cost V 5 bases and J 5 bases, with 21 bases left between them. Germline CDR1 is MDHEN and CDR2 is SYDVKM. The CDR3 coding sequence is TGTGCCAGCAGTCTAACCCACCCAGGGAGAAGGGAGACCCAGTACTTC. Protein sequence: CASSLTHPGRRETQYF.

A word on this clonotype: At one boundary the junction diverges from the germline segment, which might be a read error. For the CDR3, the DNA is TGTGCCAGCAGTGATGGCTCTCTGGGCCTGGGTGAAAAACGGTTTTTT. It encodes CASSDGSLGLGEKRFF. The chain links TRBV25-1 to TRBJ1-4; no clear D gene. Germline CDR1 reads MGHDK; CDR2 reads SYGVNS. The CDR3 runs to 16 residues.

The chain links TRBV7-3 to TRBJ2-5, with 8 bases fitting TRBD2. From germline, CDR1 is SGHTA and CDR2 FQGTGA. This CDR3 has 15 residues. J gave up 0 bases and V 7 bases, and 7 bases lay outside the gene matches. The CDR3, as DNA: TGTGCCAGCAACCATAGCGGGGAGTACCAAGAGACCCAGTACTTC. Its translation: CASNHSGEYQETQYF.

This clonotype was detected a few times. The V call is TRBV7-9, the J call TRBJ1-1; D might be TRBD1 (5 bases). Trimming stripped 5 bases from V and 9 bases from J, with 19 bases between. CDR1 SEHNR and CDR2 FQNEAQ come from the germline V gene (reference sequence). The CDR3 sequence is 14 residues long. The CDR3 region has the DNA TGTGCCAGCAGCCCCTCCGGTAGGGGAGGCAAAGCTTTCTTT. Translation gives CASSPSGRGGKAFF.

This clonotype was seen ten or more times. The chain recombines TRBV29-1 with TRBJ2-7; 11 bases line up with TRBD1. After removal of 3 bases from V and 3 bases from J, the junction contained 13 bases not matched to a gene. This CDR3 region has 17 residues. The germline V gene encodes CDR1 SQVTM and CDR2 ANQGSEA. The CDR3 nucleotides read TGCAGCGTTGAGGGGGTCTTTACGGGGACAGGGGGCTACGAGCAGTACTTC. Translating gives CSVEGVFTGTGGYEQYF.

This clonotype was seen repeatedly, ten times or more. V is TRBV12-3 or TRBV12-4 and J is TRBJ1-4; D gene ambiguous. The CDR3 has 12 amino acids. The V and J ends lost 5 bases and 7 bases respectively, with 8 bases between them. The CDR3 DNA reads as TGTGCCAGCAGTCCAAACTTTGAAAAACTGTTTTTT. It translates to CASSPNFEKLFF.

This clonotype was detected ten times or more. J is TRBJ2-7 and V is TRBV12-3 or TRBV12-4; D gene unclear. This CDR3 is built from 11 residues. Trimming removed 3 bases at V and 5 bases at J, with 5 bases between. This CDR3 reads CASSFEHEQYF. The CDR3 DNA reads TGTGCCAGCAGTTTCGAGCACGAGCAGTACTTC.

The chain uses TRBV7-2 and TRBJ2-5; tentative D call: TRBD1 (6 bases). From germline, CDR1 is SGHTA and CDR2 FQGNSA. The CDR3 extends over 14 amino acids. The V end was cut by 0 bases, the J end by 5 bases, with 10 bases between. As DNA, the CDR3 is TGTGCCAGCAGCTTAGCGATACAGGGCGAGACCCAGTACTTC. Encoded protein: CASSLAIQGETQYF.

V gene TRBV30 combines with J gene TRBJ2-5; TRBD1 matches 8 bases. The J call is uncertain, as TRBJ2-7 better fits the DNA end. From germline, CDR1 is GTSNPN and CDR2 SVGIG (reference sequence). The CDR3 length is 15 residues. Here the CDR3 reads CAWSSIRDRFHEQYF. The DNA for the CDR3 is TGTGCCTGGAGTTCGATCCGGGACAGGTTTCACGAGCAGTACTTC.

At least ten counts were recorded for this clonotype. This chain uses TRBV29-1 with TRBJ2-3, with a weak D call TRBD1 (6 bases). CDR1 SQVTM and CDR2 ANQGSEA come from the germline V gene. CDR3 length: 14 residues. Between the trimmed V and J ends, which lost 6 bases and 3 bases, there was a span of 16 bases. This chain's CDR3 is CSVLVGQPTDTQYF. The CDR3, as DNA: TGCAGCGTCTTAGTAGGACAGCCAACAGATACGCAGTATTTT.

This chain uses TRBV14 with TRBJ1-2, with 9 bases identical to TRBD1. V shed 8 bases, J shed 6 bases, and the junction held 10 bases outside the gene matches. The CDR3 covers 14 residues. Germline-derived CDR1 and CDR2 are SGHDN and FVKESK. CDR3 nucleotide sequence: TGTGCCAGCGGCCTTCGACAGGGGGGAGATGGCTACACCTTC. Residues: CASGLRQGGDGYTF.